This is a list of T cell receptor beta chains from one sample in a study of control samples from healthy donors and cancer patients. TCRdb's copy holds only in-frame clones and misses some; the assay was immunoSEQ multiplex PCR. The sample carries about 150,000 clones, over 90% recorded once. Sequenced sample: blood. These receptors all come from a man aged 50-60 years in good health. Both conserved end residues are part of each CDR3. A row's size may be missing; if present it is once, few, many or a size class.

j_gene: TRBJ1-1
len: 14
abundance: NA
v_gene: TRBV6-5
CDR3aa: CASSVQGGRTEAFF

j_gene: TRBJ1-2
len: 16
abundance: NA
v_gene: TRBV3-1/TRBV3-2
CDR3aa: CASSQDLDRGRFGYTF

j_gene: TRBJ2-2
len: 15
abundance: once
v_gene: TRBV2
CDR3aa: CASSLQDANTGELFF

j_gene: TRBJ1-3
len: 17
abundance: NA
v_gene: TRBV2
CDR3aa: CASSEAERPLSGNTIYF

j_gene: TRBJ2-7
len: 15
abundance: NA
v_gene: TRBV5-6
CDR3aa: CASSLVPTGTYEQYF

j_gene: TRBJ1-1
len: 14
abundance: once
v_gene: TRBV27
CDR3aa: CASSLSRRNTEAFF

j_gene: TRBJ1-2
len: 13
abundance: NA
v_gene: TRBV28
CDR3aa: CASSLNRNYGYTF

j_gene: TRBJ2-7
len: 12
abundance: NA
v_gene: TRBV6-5
CDR3aa: CASVGSLYEQYF

j_gene: TRBJ1-1
len: 14
abundance: once
v_gene: TRBV10-3
CDR3aa: CAISESGRGRGAFF

j_gene: TRBJ2-5
len: 13
abundance: NA
v_gene: TRBV6-5
CDR3aa: CASSLQYQETQYF

j_gene: TRBJ2-7
len: 13
abundance: once
v_gene: TRBV5-4
CDR3aa: CASKGPGSYEQYF

j_gene: TRBJ1-1
len: 14
abundance: once
v_gene: TRBV7-9
CDR3aa: CASSLVESGTEAFF

j_gene: TRBJ2-4
len: 15
abundance: NA
v_gene: TRBV11-2
CDR3aa: CASSLDGGNGNIQYF

j_gene: TRBJ2-4
len: 15
abundance: once
v_gene: TRBV7-3
CDR3aa: CASSLNGPGWNIQYF

j_gene: TRBJ2-1
len: 14
abundance: NA
v_gene: TRBV11-2
CDR3aa: CASSLERTGNEQFF

j_gene: TRBJ2-1
len: 16
abundance: NA
v_gene: TRBV5-1
CDR3aa: CASSGRGGNSYNEQFF

j_gene: TRBJ1-6
len: 12
abundance: NA
v_gene: TRBV6-1
CDR3aa: CASSEGYSPLHF

j_gene: TRBJ1-5
len: 16
abundance: NA
v_gene: TRBV7-2
CDR3aa: CASSLTGAHSNQPQHF

j_gene: TRBJ2-3
len: 12
abundance: NA
v_gene: TRBV6-2/TRBV6-3
CDR3aa: CASSWGVDTQYF